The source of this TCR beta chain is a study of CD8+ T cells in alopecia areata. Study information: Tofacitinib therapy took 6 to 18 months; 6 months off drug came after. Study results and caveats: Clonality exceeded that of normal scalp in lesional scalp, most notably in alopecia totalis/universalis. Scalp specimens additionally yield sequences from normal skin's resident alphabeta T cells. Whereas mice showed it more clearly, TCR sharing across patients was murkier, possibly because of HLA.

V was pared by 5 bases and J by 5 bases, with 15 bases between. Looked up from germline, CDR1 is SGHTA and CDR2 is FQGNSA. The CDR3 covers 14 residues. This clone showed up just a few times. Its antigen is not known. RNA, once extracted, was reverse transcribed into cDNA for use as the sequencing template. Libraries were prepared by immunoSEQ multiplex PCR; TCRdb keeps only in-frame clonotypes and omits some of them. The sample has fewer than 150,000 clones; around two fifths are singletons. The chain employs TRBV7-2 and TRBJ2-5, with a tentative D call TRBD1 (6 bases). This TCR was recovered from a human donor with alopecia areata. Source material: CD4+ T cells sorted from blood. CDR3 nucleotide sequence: TGTGCCAGCAGCCGCGACAGGCGACGGGAGACCCAGTACTTC. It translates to CASSRDRRRETQYF.